What follows are 9 T cell receptor beta chains derived from one specimen sequenced in a study of graft-versus-host responses after intestinal transplantation. The antigens for these receptors are not known. TCRdb keeps only in-frame clones here, not all; method: immunoSEQ multiplex PCR. Among 80,000 to 95,000 clones, just over 90% were seen once, and the ten largest hold about 2%. The source material was unstimulated CD8+ T cells sorted from spleen or lymph node cells, sampled before intestinal transplant. The origin of the receptors is a human donor who received an intestinal transplant.

V and J are TRBV7-2 and TRBJ2-1; tentatively, D is TRBD1 (5 bases). The V gene's germline CDR1 is SGHTA and CDR2 FQGNSA. V lost 6 bases and J 4 bases, leaving 10 bases between the germline ends. The length of the CDR3 is 13 residues. CDR3 protein: CASRFRGYNEQFF. The CDR3 coding sequence is TGTGCCAGCAGGTTTAGGGGTTACAATGAGCAGTTCTTC.

The rearrangement uses TRBV18 and TRBJ2-3; 7 bases are shared with TRBD2. This CDR3 has 18 residues. Trimming cost V 3 bases and J 0 bases; bases outside gene matches: 12. In germline, CDR1 is KGHSH, CDR2 LQKENI. The CDR3 protein is CASSPASGQIYSTDTQYF. CDR3 coding DNA: TGTGCCAGCTCACCGGCTAGCGGTCAAATATATAGCACAGATACGCAGTATTTT. The complete variable domain, with remaining parts taken from reference TRBV18 and TRBJ2-3, reads NAGVMQNPRHLVRRRGQEARLRCSPMKGHSHVYWYRQLPEEGLKFMVYLQKENIIDESGMPKERFSAEFPKEGPSILRIQQVVRGDSAAYFCASSPASGQIYSTDTQYFGPGTRLTVL.

The rearrangement uses TRBV7-9 and TRBJ1-2; 7 positions match TRBD1. J was trimmed by 8 bases and V by 5 bases; bases with no gene match: 8. Per germline, CDR1 SEHNR and CDR2 FQNEAQ (reference sequence). This CDR3 has 13 amino acids. In nucleotides, the CDR3 is TGTGCCAGCAGCGCCGACAGGGTCGGAGGCTACACCTTC. The encoded protein is CASSADRVGGYTF.

This chain uses TRBV2 with TRBJ1-1; D possibly corresponds to TRBD1 (5 bases). Trimming stripped 11 bases from V and 0 bases from J, with 13 bases between. The CDR3 extends over 13 amino acids. Germline CDR1 is SNHLY and CDR2 is FYNNEI. The CDR3 DNA reads as TGTGCCGCCCCTGCGGGGGTGAACACTGAAGCTTTCTTT. As protein: CAAPAGVNTEAFF.

The genes are TRBV4-3 and TRBJ2-7, with 9 positions matching TRBD1. This CDR3 is 13 amino acids long. V shed 4 bases, J shed 4 bases, and the junction held 2 bases outside the gene matches. From germline, CDR1 is LGHNA and CDR2 YSLEER. CDR3 nucleotide sequence: TGCGCCAGCAGCCTGGACAGGGGTTACGAGCAGTACTTC. Translating it yields CASSLDRGYEQYF.

This rearrangement joins TRBV29-1 to TRBJ2-7; maybe TRBD1 (6 bases). The V gene's germline CDR1 is SQVTM and CDR2 ANQGSEA. Trimming cost V 4 bases and J 0 bases, with 10 bases left between them. This CDR3 spans 13 amino acids. CDR3 nucleotide sequence: TGCAGCGTTGCAAACAGGGACTCCTACGAGCAGTACTTC. This gives the protein CSVANRDSYEQYF.

The V gene is TRBV13, the J gene TRBJ2-7; 11 nucleotides align to TRBD1. The V segment lost 7 bases and the J segment 7 bases; nucleotides outside the gene matches: 12. This CDR3 comprises 15 residues. CDR1 PRHDT and CDR2 FYEKMQ come from the germline V gene (reference sequence). The CDR3 DNA reads TGTGCCAGCAATTTTCGGGACAGGGGGTCTGGGGAGCAGTACTTC. It codes for CASNFRDRGSGEQYF. The variable domain in full, with the rest retrieved from reference TRBV13 and TRBJ2-7, is AAGVIQSPRHLIKEKRETATLKCYPIPRHDTVYWYQQGPGQDPQFLISFYEKMQSDKGSIPDRFSAQQFSDYHSELNMSSLELGDSALYFCASNFRDRGSGEQYFGPGTRLTVT.

Only one count was recorded for this clone. CDR3 nucleotides: TGTGCCAGCACCGCAGCGCCCACAGATACGCAGTATTTT. This gives the protein CASTAAPTDTQYF. The chain combines TRBV6-5 with TRBJ2-3; D not certain. The V end lost 7 bases, the J end lost 2 bases, and 10 bases lay between the germline ends. The CDR3 length is 13 residues. The germline V gene has CDR1 MNHEY and CDR2 SVGAGI.

CDR3 sequence: CASREADTQYF. DNA for the CDR3: TGCGCCAGCAGAGAGGCAGATACGCAGTATTTT. This sequence joins TRBV4-1 and TRBJ2-3; D is ambiguous. CDR3 size: 11 residues. CDR1 MGHRA and CDR2 YSYEKL come from the germline V gene. The germline V and J ends were trimmed by 6 bases and 4 bases, with 5 bases remaining between them.